The 32 T cell receptor beta chains listed next were all sequenced from one sample in a study of beta chain features in type 1 diabetes. TCRB transcripts that were expressed got sequenced, as all of the isolated RNA had been reverse transcribed. Assay used: immunoSEQ multiplex PCR; TCRdb lists only in-frame clones, some missing. The repertoire has 350,000 to 450,000 clones, approximately 15% of them found once; the top ten carry roughly 0.035%. Sequenced: naive CD4+ T cells from blood. The source is a man between 25 and 39 years old in good health.

The chain combines TRBV5-4 with TRBJ2-5; TRBD1 might be the D (6 bases). Trimming removed 0 bases at V and 5 bases at J, with 14 bases between. CDR1 is SGHNT and CDR2 is YYREEE in the germline V gene (reference sequence). The CDR3 has 15 amino acids. In DNA, the CDR3 is TGTGCCAGCAGCTTGGGGATACAGGGTCGGGAGACCCAGTACTTC. Residues: CASSLGIQGRETQYF.

The CDR3 reads CASSPRSSSYNEQFF. CDR3 nucleotide sequence: TGTGCCAGCAGTCCCAGGTCGAGCTCCTACAATGAGCAGTTCTTC. This chain connects TRBV6-5 to TRBJ2-1; D unresolved. Germline-derived CDR1 and CDR2 are MNHEY and SVGAGI. With 5 bases removed from V and 0 bases from J, the gap between germline ends came to 11 bases. The CDR3 runs to 15 residues.

This chain joins TRBV25-1 and TRBJ1-1, with TRBD1 identical over 7 bases. Germline V gene lookup returns CDR1 MGHDK and CDR2 SYGVNS. Germline trimming cut 4 bases from V and 10 bases from J; bases unmatched to any gene: 9. The CDR3 loop spans 13 amino acids. The CDR3 region is CASSVVGGLGAFF. The CDR3 nucleotides are TGTGCCAGCAGTGTAGTAGGGGGCCTCGGAGCTTTCTTT.

CDR3 residues: CASSRWDRANYEQYF. CDR3 in DNA: TGCGCCAGCAGCCGGTGGGACAGGGCGAACTACGAGCAGTACTTC. The chain has TRBV4-1 and TRBJ2-7, with 9 nucleotides matching TRBD1. Germline CDR1 and CDR2: MGHRA and YSYEKL. V was pared by 4 bases and J by 3 bases, with 7 bases of the junction left unmatched. The CDR3 length is 15 residues.

This clone turned up a few times. The rearrangement uses TRBV29-1 and TRBJ2-3; D remains ambiguous. CDR3 length: 13 amino acids. Trimming took 4 bases from V and 3 from J, leaving 11 bases between them. The germline V gene has CDR1 SQVTM and CDR2 ANQGSEA. Written as DNA, the CDR3 is TGCAGCGTTGTCCCTTCCTCGACAGATACGCAGTATTTT. It translates to CSVVPSSTDTQYF.

The chain couples TRBV6-6 to TRBJ1-4, with unresolved D. Trimming cost V 0 bases and J 8 bases, with 10 bases left between them. The CDR3 sequence is 14 residues long. Germline values: CDR1 MNHNY, CDR2 SVGAGI (reference sequence). The CDR3 spells CASSYSEGGEKLFF. The CDR3 DNA is TGTGCCAGCAGTTACTCGGAGGGAGGAGAAAAACTGTTTTTT.

The rearrangement joins TRBV5-6 to TRBJ2-3; D perhaps matches TRBD2 (6 bases). The CDR3 sequence is 14 residues long. CDR1 is SGHDT and CDR2 is YYEEEE in the germline V gene. Between the trimmed V and J ends, which lost 4 bases and 1 base, there was a span of 10 bases. For the CDR3, the DNA is TGTGCCAGCAGCCTGACTAGTGGCACAGATACGCAGTATTTT. Its translation: CASSLTSGTDTQYF.

The chain recombines TRBV25-1 with TRBJ1-1; D ambiguous. Germline V gene data show CDR1 as MGHDK and CDR2 as SYGVNS. The ends were cut back, 1 base at V and 7 bases at J, with 7 bases in the middle. There are 12 residues in the CDR3. The DNA for the CDR3 is TGTGCCAGCAGTGAATTGGGGAATGAAGCTTTCTTT. It is translated as CASSELGNEAFF.

The genes are TRBV7-2 and TRBJ2-3, with 7 bases matching TRBD2. The CDR3 has 15 residues. CDR1 and CDR2 from the germline V gene are SGHTA and FQGNSA. The V segment lost 6 bases and the J segment 1 base; nucleotides outside the gene matches: 7. The CDR3 bases are TGTGCCAGCAGACAAAGCGGGGCCCGCACAGATACGCAGTATTTT. Its protein product is CASRQSGARTDTQYF. Looking up the rest from reference TRBV7-2 and TRBJ2-3 gives the full variable domain: GAGVSQSPSNKVTEKGKDVELRCDPISGHTALYWYRQSLGQGLEFLIYFQGNSAPDKSGLPSDRFSAERTGGSVSTLTIQRTQQEDSAVYLCASRQSGARTDTQYFGPGTRLTVL.

The CDR3 DNA is TGCAGCGTTGGAGGTGGTAATGGGGCCCAGTACTTC. This sequence encodes CSVGGGNGAQYF. The V call is TRBV29-1, the J call TRBJ2-5; D is unclear. CDR3 length: 12 amino acids. Per the germline V gene, CDR1 is SQVTM and CDR2 is ANQGSEA. Trimming shortened V by 4 bases and J by 9 bases, and 15 bases separated the two germline ends. The whole variable domain, remainder taken from reference TRBV29-1 and TRBJ2-5, is SAVISQKPSRDICQRGTSLTIQCQVDSQVTMMFWYRQQPGQSLTLIATANQGSEATYESGFVIDKFPISRPNLTFSTLTVSNMSPEDSSIYLCSVGGGNGAQYFGPGTRLLVL.

The CDR3 loop is CASSLNLVGKRERGDTQYF. The CDR3 DNA is TGTGCCAGCAGCTTAAACCTCGTCGGGAAGCGGGAGAGGGGAGATACGCAGTATTTT. J is TRBJ2-3 and V is TRBV7-9, with TRBD2 identical over 8 bases. CDR3 length: 19 amino acids. The J segment lost 5 bases and the V segment lost 2 bases, leaving 18 bases of the junction unmatched. Germline values: CDR1 SEHNR, CDR2 FQNEAQ (reference sequence). Variable domain in full (rest from reference TRBV7-9 and TRBJ2-3): DTGVSQNPRHKITKRGQNVTFRCDPISEHNRLYWYRQTLGQGPEFLTYFQNEAQLEKSRLLSDRFSAERPKGSFSTLEIQRTEQGDSAMYLCASSLNLVGKRERGDTQYFGPGTRLTVL.

This clone has just a few counts. The J gene is TRBJ2-1, the V gene TRBV5-4; TRBD1 or TRBD2 may be the D gene (6 bases each). The V gene's germline CDR1 is SGHNT and CDR2 YYREEE (reference sequence). V was clipped by 4 bases and J by 9 bases, with 17 bases between them. There are 14 residues in the CDR3. In DNA, the CDR3 is TGTGCCAGCAGCCTCTGGGGGCCGGAGGGTGAGCAGTTCTTC. Residues: CASSLWGPEGEQFF.

This clone was seen a handful of times. This sequence joins TRBV11-2 and TRBJ2-3; a weak D match, TRBD1 (5 bases). CDR3 length: 13 amino acids. CDR1 SGHAT and CDR2 FQNNGV come from the germline V gene. V dropped 1 base and J dropped 5 bases, with 7 bases sitting between them. The DNA for the CDR3 is TGTGCCAGCAGCTTAGGGGGCGAAGATACGCAGTATTTT. Translated, it gives CASSLGGEDTQYF.

The chain has TRBV4-3 and TRBJ2-1, with D possibly being TRBD1 or TRBD2 (5 bases each). The CDR3 runs 17 residues. Between the trimmed V and J ends, which lost 4 bases and 0 bases, there was a span of 16 bases. Germline CDR1 LGHNA, CDR2 YSLEER. The CDR3 here is CASSPQSSGSSYNEQFF. The DNA for the CDR3 is TGCGCCAGCAGCCCCCAATCGTCAGGGAGCTCCTACAATGAGCAGTTCTTC.

This clone has more than one count but fewer than ten. V usage is TRBV14 and J usage is TRBJ2-1, with unresolved D. In germline, CDR1 is SGHDN, CDR2 FVKESK. The V end lost 1 base, the J end lost 4 bases, and 11 bases lay between the germline ends. The CDR3 is 15 residues long. The CDR3 nucleotides are TGTGCCAGCAGCCAAGTCCCGACGGGTTACAATGAGCAGTTCTTC. Its translation is CASSQVPTGYNEQFF.

This chain links TRBV5-6 with TRBJ2-5; 7 bases agree with TRBD1. J was trimmed by 4 bases and V by 3 bases; bases with no gene match: 3. This CDR3 is built from 13 residues. Germline CDR1 reads SGHDT; CDR2 reads YYEEEE. The CDR3 protein is CASSYRGRETQYF. CDR3 bases: TGTGCCAGCAGCTACAGGGGTAGAGAGACCCAGTACTTC.

This rearrangement joins TRBV7-3 to TRBJ2-5; D unclear. There are 13 residues in the CDR3. The germline V and J ends were trimmed by 5 bases and 7 bases, with 14 bases remaining between them. Per the germline V gene, CDR1 is SGHTA and CDR2 is FQGTGA. DNA for the CDR3: TGTGCCAGCAGCCGCACCGAAGACTCGACCCAGTACTTC. It codes for CASSRTEDSTQYF.

This clone showed up just a few times. The CDR3 sequence is CASSHQGAGFGSGVSYEQYV. DNA of the CDR3: TGTGCCAGCAGCCACCAGGGCGCGGGGTTTGGTAGCGGAGTCTCCTACGAGCAGTACGTC. The rearrangement joins TRBV13 to TRBJ2-7, with D maybe TRBD2 (6 bases). V lost 5 bases to trimming and J lost 0 bases, with 29 bases between them. Germline V gene sequence: CDR1 PRHDT, CDR2 FYEKMQ (reference sequence). The CDR3 runs to 20 residues.

There are a few counts of this clone. The rearrangement uses TRBV29-1 and TRBJ2-7; D possibly uses TRBD1 or TRBD2 (5 bases each). CDR3 length: 11 residues. V shed 4 bases and J shed 4 bases, with 8 bases lying between them. CDR1 and CDR2 (germline): SQVTM, ANQGSEA. CDR3 region: CSVGDVYEQYF. Here the CDR3 DNA reads TGCAGCGTTGGGGACGTTTACGAGCAGTACTTC.

In nucleotides, the CDR3 is TGCAGCGGAGGGAGGAACACTGAAGCTTTCTTT. Translated: CSGGRNTEAFF. The genes are TRBV29-1 and TRBJ1-1; D not certain. V was shortened by 7 bases and J by 1 base, with 7 bases between the two germline ends. The CDR3 contains 11 residues. Germline assignment: CDR1 SQVTM and CDR2 ANQGSEA.

This clone showed up just a few times. The gene calls are TRBV4-2 and TRBJ1-1, with D maybe TRBD1 (6 bases). The germline V and J ends were trimmed by 0 bases and 0 bases, with 8 bases remaining between them. This CDR3 region has 15 residues. Germline V gives CDR1 LGHNA, CDR2 YNFKEQ. The CDR3 region is CASSQDGTLNTEAFF. Here the CDR3 DNA reads TGTGCCAGCAGCCAAGATGGGACATTGAACACTGAAGCTTTCTTT.

The chain uses TRBV7-9 and TRBJ2-1; 7 bases align to TRBD2. CDR1 SEHNR and CDR2 FQNEAQ come from the germline V gene (reference sequence). The CDR3 runs to 15 residues. After removal of 5 bases from V and 0 bases from J, the junction contained 4 bases not matched to a gene. The CDR3 reads CASSPGRASYNEQFF. In DNA form, the CDR3 reads TGTGCCAGCAGCCCAGGGAGGGCCTCCTACAATGAGCAGTTCTTC.

The rearrangement uses TRBV2 and TRBJ2-7; TRBD1 matches 7 bases. This CDR3 region has 14 residues. The J segment lost 1 base and the V segment lost 3 bases, leaving 3 bases of the junction unmatched. Germline CDR1 and CDR2: SNHLY and FYNNEI. The CDR3 here is CASSEAGGSYEQYV. CDR3 nucleotides: TGTGCCAGCAGTGAGGCAGGGGGTTCCTACGAGCAGTACGTC.

This clone was counted between two and nine times. V is TRBV25-1 and J is TRBJ1-2, with 7 bases matching TRBD1. Per the germline V gene, CDR1 is MGHDK and CDR2 is SYGVNS. This CDR3 is 15 amino acids long. V dropped 3 bases and J dropped 6; count of bases not matched to a gene: 10. This CDR3 is CASSEMLRGLDGYTF. The CDR3 DNA reads as TGTGCCAGCAGTGAGATGTTGAGGGGGCTCGATGGCTACACCTTC.

This clone was seen a handful of times. The chain uses TRBV30 and TRBJ2-1, with D perhaps TRBD2 (6 bases). Trimming took 3 bases from V and 4 from J, leaving 16 bases between them. This CDR3 has 15 residues. The germline CDR1 and CDR2 sequences are GTSNPN and SVGIG (reference sequence). The CDR3 region is CAWRFRGSGYNEQFF. CDR3 in DNA: TGTGCCTGGAGATTTCGTGGTAGCGGATACAATGAGCAGTTCTTC.

The rearrangement links TRBV30 to TRBJ1-2; 11 bases fit TRBD1. The V and J ends lost 8 bases and 2 bases, in that order; junction bases with no gene match: 13. The CDR3 is made up of 16 amino acids. CDR1 is GTSNPN and CDR2 is SVGIG in the germline V gene (reference sequence). The CDR3 region is CANLGQGAIGNYGYTF. DNA for the CDR3: TGTGCCAACCTCGGACAGGGGGCTATAGGAAACTATGGCTACACCTTC.

This clone was detected a few times. This sequence joins TRBV30 and TRBJ1-5, with TRBD1 identical over 10 bases. The CDR3 contains 14 residues. After removal of 3 bases from V and 11 bases from J, the junction contained 10 bases not matched to a gene. Germline-derived CDR1 and CDR2 are GTSNPN and SVGIG (reference sequence). This CDR3 reads CAWSAGTGVAAQHF. Written as DNA, the CDR3 is TGTGCCTGGAGCGCCGGGACAGGGGTCGCTGCCCAGCATTTT. The full variable domain, rest sourced from reference TRBV30 and TRBJ1-5, is SQTIHQWPATLVQPVGSPLSLECTVEGTSNPNLYWYRQAAGRGLQLLFYSVGIGQISSEVPQNLSASRPQDRQFILSSKKLLLSDSGFYLCAWSAGTGVAAQHFGDGTRLSIL.

V and J are TRBV30 and TRBJ2-2; D gene uncertain. Trimming pared 2 bases from V and 13 bases from J, leaving 20 bases between. CDR3 length equals 14 residues. Germline V CDR1 and CDR2: GTSNPN, SVGIG (reference sequence). The CDR3 nucleotides read TGTGCCTGGAGTCGGACGTTTGTTACGGTTGCGCTGTTTTTT. This sequence encodes CAWSRTFVTVALFF.

This clone turned up a few times. The chain uses TRBV5-6 and TRBJ2-7; the D gene is possibly TRBD1 (6 bases). The V end lost 5 bases, the J end lost 0 bases, and 12 bases lay between the germline ends. Germline CDR1 SGHDT, CDR2 YYEEEE. This CDR3 is built from 14 residues. The CDR3 here is CASSRGQLSYEQYV. The CDR3 bases are TGTGCCAGCAGTCGTGGACAGCTCTCCTACGAGCAGTACGTC.

This clone turned up a few times. The chain couples TRBV11-2 to TRBJ2-7; perhaps TRBD2 as D (5 bases). From germline, CDR1 is SGHAT and CDR2 FQNNGV. CDR3 length: 16 residues. Trimming took 4 bases from V and 3 from J, leaving 19 bases between them. This CDR3 is CASSYLQGRVGYEQYF. The CDR3 DNA sequence: TGTGCCAGCAGCTACCTACAAGGGAGAGTAGGCTACGAGCAGTACTTC. Full variable domain (remainder filled in from reference TRBV11-2 and TRBJ2-7): EAGVAQSPRYKIIEKRQSVAFWCNPISGHATLYWYQQILGQGPKLLIQFQNNGVVDDSQLPKDRFSAERLKGVDSTLKIQPAKLEDSAVYLCASSYLQGRVGYEQYFGPGTRLTVT.

This clone appeared a few times. This sequence joins TRBV30 and TRBJ2-1; D call uncertain. This CDR3 has 14 amino acids. The ends were cut back, 4 bases at V and 6 bases at J, with 16 bases in the middle. Germline V gives CDR1 GTSNPN, CDR2 SVGIG (reference sequence). For the CDR3, the DNA is TGTGCCTGGAAATATGACTTTGAGGTCAATGAGCAGTTCTTC. This translates into CAWKYDFEVNEQFF. The entire variable domain, with the rest obtained from reference TRBV30 and TRBJ2-1, is as follows: SQTIHQWPATLVQPVGSPLSLECTVEGTSNPNLYWYRQAAGRGLQLLFYSVGIGQISSEVPQNLSASRPQDRQFILSSKKLLLSDSGFYLCAWKYDFEVNEQFFGPGTRLTVL.

This clone has a handful of counts. This CDR3 reads CASSVLYEQYF. The CDR3 DNA follows: TGTGCCAGCAGCGTTCTTTACGAGCAGTACTTC. V is TRBV11-2 and J is TRBJ2-7; D ambiguous. CDR1 and CDR2 from the germline V gene are SGHAT and FQNNGV. This CDR3 has 11 residues. V was clipped by 5 bases and J by 4 bases, with 6 bases between them. Together with reference TRBV11-2 and TRBJ2-7, the CDR3 gives the full variable domain: EAGVAQSPRYKIIEKRQSVAFWCNPISGHATLYWYQQILGQGPKLLIQFQNNGVVDDSQLPKDRFSAERLKGVDSTLKIQPAKLEDSAVYLCASSVLYEQYFGPGTRLTVT.